This T cell receptor (beta chain) was captured in a study of T cell repertoires in cytomegalovirus infection. Germline CDR1 reads SGHKS; CDR2 reads YYEKEE (reference sequence). V was clipped by 1 base and J by 8 bases, with 11 bases between them. This CDR3 spans 13 amino acids. Study results and limitations: Ex vivo, HLA-C-restricted CMV-specific TCR beta clonotypes prevailed over the rest of the response.

TCRdb used MiXCR to reprocess the reads, holding one entry per CDR3 protein. The sample includes around 740,000 distinct CDR3 sequences, 35% to 40% of them seen just once. As for this clonotype: Its matching antigen is unknown.

V and J are TRBV5-5 and TRBJ2-3; no firm D call. Sequences were obtained from PBMCs. This TCR was recovered from a human donor in good health (CMV status not recorded). Some clones in this sample may be carry-over from other donors' samples. DNA of the CDR3: TGTGCCAGCAGCTTGACCGGGTACGGTACGCAGTATTTT. Amino acids: CASSLTGYGTQYF.